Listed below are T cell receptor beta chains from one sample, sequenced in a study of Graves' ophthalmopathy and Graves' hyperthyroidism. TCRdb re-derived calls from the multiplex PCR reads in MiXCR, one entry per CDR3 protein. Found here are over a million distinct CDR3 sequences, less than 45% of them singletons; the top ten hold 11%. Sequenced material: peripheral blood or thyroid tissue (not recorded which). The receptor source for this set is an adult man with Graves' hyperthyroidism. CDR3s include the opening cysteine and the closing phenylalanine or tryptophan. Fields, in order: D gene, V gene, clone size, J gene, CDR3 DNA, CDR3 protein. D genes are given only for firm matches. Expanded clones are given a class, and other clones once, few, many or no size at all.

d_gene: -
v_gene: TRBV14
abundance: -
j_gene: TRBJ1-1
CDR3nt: TGTGCCAGTGAGAGGTGGGGGGCAGTGAACACTGAAGCTTTCTTT
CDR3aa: CASERWGAVNTEAFF

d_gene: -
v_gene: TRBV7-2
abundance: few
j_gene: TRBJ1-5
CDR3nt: TGTGCCAGCAGCTTAGTTGGCTCTCAAGAGACCCAGCATTTT
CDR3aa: CASSLVGSQETQHF

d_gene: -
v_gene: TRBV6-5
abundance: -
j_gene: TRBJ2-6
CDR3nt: TGTGCCAGCGGCCCGCAGGCTGGGGCCAACGTCCTGACTTTC
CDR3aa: CASGPQAGANVLTF

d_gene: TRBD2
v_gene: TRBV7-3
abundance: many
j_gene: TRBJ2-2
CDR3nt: TGTGCCAGCAGTCCGGGACTAGCGGGAGCCGGGGAGCTGTTTTTT
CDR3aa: CASSPGLAGAGELFF

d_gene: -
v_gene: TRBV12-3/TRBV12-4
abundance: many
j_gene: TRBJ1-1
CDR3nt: TGTGCCAGCACCCGACTCATGAACACTGAAGCTTTCTTT
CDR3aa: CASTRLMNTEAFF

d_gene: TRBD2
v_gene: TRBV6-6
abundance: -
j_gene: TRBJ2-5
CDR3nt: TGTGCCAGCAGGACGAGCGGGAGTTCCCAAGAGACCCAGTACTTC
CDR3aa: CASRTSGSSQETQYF

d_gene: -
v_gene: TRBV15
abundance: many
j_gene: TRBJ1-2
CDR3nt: TGTGCCACCAGCAGAGAGGAGACCCTCTATGGCTACACCTTC
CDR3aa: CATSREETLYGYTF

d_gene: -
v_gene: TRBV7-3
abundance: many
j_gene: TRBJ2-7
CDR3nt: TGTGCCAGCAGCCGCACGGGGACGGGATTCTACGAGCAGTACTTC
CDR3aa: CASSRTGTGFYEQYF

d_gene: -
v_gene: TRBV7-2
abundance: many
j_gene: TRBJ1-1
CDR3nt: TGTGCCAGCAGCTGGCAGGGAGTCACTGAAGCTTTCTTT
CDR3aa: CASSWQGVTEAFF

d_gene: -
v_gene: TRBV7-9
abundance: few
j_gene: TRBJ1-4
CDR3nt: TGTGCCAGCAGCTTAGGGACGGCTGAAAAACTGTTTTTT
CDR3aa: CASSLGTAEKLFF